The T cell receptor (gamma chain) described here comes from a study of γδ T cells in repeated Plasmodium falciparum infection. Overall study: Some Malian samples span acute malaria episodes; others come from no-transmission periods. Study results and caveats: One small rural Malian village, predominantly a single ethnic group, supplied the cohort. Vgamma9/Vdelta2+ T cells showed a stable polyclonal repertoire with shared TCRgamma sequences. Compared with Australian children, Malian Vdelta2-negative repertoires seemed more clonal, less diverse, less shared.

This clone was detected many times. Its target is not known. A far larger clone is one base from this, pointing to a likely read error. Other DNA sequences in this specimen translate into the identical CDR3. The CDR3 loop spans 14 amino acids. Germline CDR1 GITISATS, CDR2 ISYDGTV (reference sequence). TCRdb reanalyzed the multiplex PCR reads using CATT. Of about 15,000 gamma-chain clones listed, roughly 1.7% are singletons. Gammadelta T cells were flow-sorted from PBMC into Vgamma9/Vdelta2+ and Vdelta2-negative populations for bulk analysis. The TCR sequence derives from a pool of human donors (malaria-infected and uninfected, not separated). V and J are TRGV9 and TRGJ1 or TRGJ2. Sample: gamma-delta T cells from blood. This CDR3 is CALWEVPRGYKKLF. Written as DNA, the CDR3 is TGCGCCTTGTGGGAGGTGCCCAGGGGCTATAAGAAACTCTTT.